Below, 18 T cell receptor beta chains from the same sample are listed, as sequenced in a study of cytomegalovirus exposure and HLA in healthy donors (dated by TCRdb to about 2017). The method behind the library was the immunoSEQ multiplex PCR assay. For the multiplex PCR, a mixture combining 60 forward primers for TCR Vbeta segments and 13 reverse primers for TCR Jbeta segments was used. TCRdb re-hosts the immuneACCESS table, in-frame sequences only. Its copies lack some clones; in the studies checked, an unresolved V gene accounts for under half of them, and the cause for the rest is not known. This sample lists some 140,000 clones; around 9% were detected once. The ten most abundant clones make up roughly 6.4% of the sample. Source material: PBMCs. Receptors were obtained from a woman in her forties in good health and CMV-seropositive.

The rearrangement uses TRBV6-5 and TRBJ1-2, with 7 bases matching TRBD1. This CDR3 region has 12 residues. The V gene's germline CDR1 is MNHEY and CDR2 SVGAGI. The ends lost 5 bases at V and 7 bases at J; junction bases unmatched: 4. Written as DNA, the CDR3 is TGTGCCAGCAGTCCTAGGACAGGTGGCTACACCTTC. It codes for CASSPRTGGYTF.

The chain recombines TRBV21-1 with TRBJ2-5; TRBD2 is taken as the D call from the table, unchecked against the DNA. TRBV21-1 represents a pseudogene. The CDR3 length is 17 residues. CDR3 region: CASSNTPGLAGRKTQYF. Written as DNA, the CDR3 is TGTGCCAGCAGCAACACCCCGGGACTAGCGGGGCGGAAGACCCAGTACTTC.

This clone was seen a few times. This chain links TRBV5-1 with TRBJ2-5; TRBD2 agrees at 9 bases. The germline V gene encodes CDR1 SGHRS and CDR2 YFSETQ. V dropped 2 bases and J dropped 5; count of bases not matched to a gene: 4. The CDR3 extends over 14 amino acids. The chain's CDR3 is CASSFSGGQETQYF. The CDR3 DNA follows: TGCGCCAGCAGCTTTAGCGGGGGACAGGAGACCCAGTACTTC. Full variable domain (outside the CDR3, taken from reference TRBV5-1 and TRBJ2-5): KAGVTQTPRYLIKTRGQQVTLSCSPISGHRSVSWYQQTPGQGLQFLFEYFSETQRNKGNFPGRFSGRQFSNSRSEMNVSTLELGDSALYLCASSFSGGQETQYFGPGTRLLVL.

This clone was seen a handful of times. This sequence joins TRBV6-1 and TRBJ1-2; D is possibly TRBD1 (6 bases). The CDR3 spans 12 residues. CDR1 and CDR2 from the germline V gene are MNHNS and SASEGT. Trimming stripped 5 bases from V and 11 bases from J, with 15 bases between. CDR3 in amino acids: CASSMGQGKYTF. In nucleotides, the CDR3 is TGTGCCAGCAGTATGGGGCAGGGGAAGTACACCTTC.

V usage is TRBV9 and J usage is TRBJ2-1, with 12 bases matching TRBD2. The junction had 2 bases not matched to a gene; V was cut back by 4 bases and J by 3 bases. CDR1 SGDLS and CDR2 YYNGEE come from the germline V gene. This CDR3 comprises 15 residues. The CDR3 is CASSWTSGDYNEQFF. DNA for the CDR3: TGTGCCAGCAGCTGGACTAGCGGGGACTACAATGAGCAGTTCTTC.

This clone turned up a few times. V usage is TRBV5-5 and J usage is TRBJ2-1, with a weak D call TRBD2 (6 bases). Looked up from germline, CDR1 is SGHKS and CDR2 is YYEKEE (reference sequence). The ends were cut back, 6 bases at V and 8 bases at J, with 30 bases in the middle. CDR3 length equals 18 residues. CDR3 amino acids: CASITRYGEVWLRDEQFF. CDR3 coding DNA: TGTGCCAGCATTACCCGTTACGGGGAGGTATGGCTTAGGGATGAGCAGTTCTTC.

The chain carries TRBV11-2 and TRBJ1-2; TRBD1 is a possible D gene (6 bases). Germline-derived CDR1 and CDR2 are SGHAT and FQNNGV. There are 14 residues in the CDR3. The V gene lost 5 bases and the J gene lost 8 bases, with 18 bases spanning the gap. CDR3 sequence reads: CASSPDVGASGYTF. The CDR3 region has the DNA TGTGCCAGCAGCCCGGACGTGGGGGCGAGCGGCTACACCTTC.

This clone was found a few times. The junction departs from germline at one end; a sequencing error may be responsible. The chain links TRBV7-8 to TRBJ2-5; 8 bases align to TRBD1. Germline V gene sequence: CDR1 SGHVS, CDR2 FQNEAQ. The CDR3 sequence is 16 residues long. The CDR3 coding sequence is TGTGCCAGCAGCTTAACCACCGGACAGGGCCAAGAGGCCCAGTACTTC. Protein: CASSLTTGQGQEAQYF.

V gene TRBV5-1 combines with J gene TRBJ2-3; 7 nucleotides line up with TRBD2. The CDR3 length is 14 residues. The J segment lost 2 bases and the V segment lost 4 bases, leaving 4 bases of the junction unmatched. CDR1 and CDR2 from the germline V gene are SGHRS and YFSETQ. CDR3 loop: CASSPGGFTDTQYF. The CDR3 DNA reads TGCGCCAGCAGCCCCGGGGGGTTCACAGATACGCAGTATTTT.

This chain links TRBV29-1 with TRBJ2-3; 7 bases align to TRBD2. Germline V gene data show CDR1 as SQVTM and CDR2 as ANQGSEA. V shed 5 bases, J shed 1 base, and the junction held 3 bases outside the gene matches. This CDR3 spans 13 amino acids. The CDR3 region is CSVRAGGTDTQYF. The CDR3 coding sequence is TGCAGCGTTCGCGCGGGGGGCACAGATACGCAGTATTTT.

This chain joins TRBV6-5 and TRBJ1-5, with a tentative D call TRBD1 (5 bases). CDR1 MNHEY and CDR2 SVGAGI come from the germline V gene. V was trimmed by 2 bases and J by 1 base, leaving 6 bases between them. The CDR3 consists of 14 residues. CDR3 bases: TGTGCCAGCAGTTACGACAGCAGCAATCAGCCCCAGCATTTT. Amino acid sequence: CASSYDSSNQPQHF.

Only a few counts were recorded for this clone. Compared with germline, one end of the junction differs, possibly owing to a read error. The V call is TRBV2, the J call TRBJ2-7, with 9 bases fitting TRBD2. There are 15 residues in the CDR3. Germline values: CDR1 SNHLY, CDR2 FYNNEI. The CDR3 DNA follows: TGTGCCAACAGTGAAATGGCGGGGGGGTCCTACGAGCAGTACTTC. This gives the protein CANSEMAGGSYEQYF.

This clone came up a few times. The chain recombines TRBV4-2 with TRBJ1-5; a possible D gene is TRBD1 (6 bases). This CDR3 spans 14 amino acids. Germline V CDR1 and CDR2: LGHNA, YNFKEQ. Deletions cut 1 base from V and 4 bases from J, with 8 bases between. The CDR3 region has the DNA TGTGCCAGCAGCCAAGTCACAGGGAATCAGCCCCAGCATTTT. This codes for CASSQVTGNQPQHF.

The rearrangement uses TRBV5-6 and TRBJ1-1, with D uncertain. V lost 1 base to trimming and J lost 7 bases, with 11 bases between them. This CDR3 region has 13 residues. Germline loops: CDR1 SGHDT, CDR2 YYEEEE. The CDR3 reads CASSLSGRSEAFF. The CDR3, as DNA: TGTGCCAGCAGCTTGAGCGGCCGGAGTGAAGCTTTCTTT.

The genes are TRBV27 and TRBJ1-4; D remains ambiguous. The germline CDR1 and CDR2 sequences are MNHEY and SMNVEV (reference sequence). Trimming stripped 10 bases from V and 6 bases from J, with 15 bases between. This CDR3 contains 13 residues. The CDR3 sequence: CATSTGGHEKLFF. The CDR3 nucleotides read TGTGCCACTTCGACGGGAGGTCATGAAAAACTGTTTTTT.

This clone showed up many times. This chain uses TRBV29-1 with TRBJ1-1, with 7 nucleotides matching TRBD1. Germline V gene data show CDR1 as SQVTM and CDR2 as ANQGSEA. CDR3 length: 14 residues. J was trimmed by 3 bases and V by 2 bases; bases with no gene match: 6. Written as DNA, the CDR3 is TGCAGCGTTGAATTGGTCCAGGGGGACACTGAAGCTTTCTTT. Amino acid sequence: CSVELVQGDTEAFF.

In its sample, this clone was seen a few times. Here the CDR3 reads CASSGTGLTQFF. In DNA form, the CDR3 reads TGTGCCAGCAGCGGAACAGGGTTAACGCAGTTCTTC. The chain carries TRBV11-1 and TRBJ2-1, with D possibly TRBD1 on 6 matching bases. This CDR3 has 12 residues. CDR1 and CDR2 from the germline V gene are SGHAT and FQDESV (reference sequence). Trimming shortened V by 5 bases and J by 12 bases, and 14 bases separated the two germline ends.

This chain links TRBV29-1 with TRBJ1-4; 9 bases match TRBD1. With 7 bases clipped from V and 10 bases from J, the junction kept 7 bases outside the gene matches. CDR1 SQVTM and CDR2 ANQGSEA come from the germline V gene. The CDR3 runs to 12 residues. The CDR3 protein is CSAGQGTGKLFF. The CDR3 DNA reads as TGCAGCGCGGGACAGGGTACTGGAAAACTGTTTTTT.